This TCR beta chain emerged from a study of blood T cell repertoires in COVID-19. TCRdb's table, derived via immunoSEQ multiplex PCR, lists solely in-frame clones and lacks some. Counted here are tens of thousands of clones, roughly nine tenths occurring once; the ten biggest clones make up 6.5% to 9.5%. The CDR3 has 18 amino acids. Germline lookup yields CDR1 SGHTA and CDR2 FQGNSA. Trimming left V 0 bases short and J 2 bases short, with 20 bases between. Sequencing was performed on peripheral blood. This TCR derives from a human donor in a cohort sampled during active COVID-19. The chain recombines TRBV7-2 with TRBJ2-7, with a possible D match to TRBD1 (5 bases). CDR3 region: CASSLAPGAGMTPYEQYF. CDR3 nucleotide sequence: TGTGCCAGCAGCTTAGCCCCAGGAGCAGGGATGACACCCTACGAGCAGTACTTC. Full variable domain (outside the CDR3, taken from reference TRBV7-2 and TRBJ2-7): GAGVSQSPSNKVTEKGKDVELRCDPISGHTALYWYRQSLGQGLEFLIYFQGNSAPDKSGLPSDRFSAERTGGSVSTLTIQRTQQEDSAVYLCASSLAPGAGMTPYEQYFGPGTRLTVT.